This is a list of T cell receptor beta chains from one sample in a study of CD8 T cells in ankylosing spondylitis. TCRdb re-called the 5' RACE reads with MiXCR, one entry per CDR3 protein. The sample lists 220,000 or so distinct CDR3 sequences, 15% to 20% occurring once. The sample taken for sequencing was blood, either unsorted or a sorted T cell fraction (not recorded which). These receptors all come from a male donor with ankylosing spondylitis. The CDR3 runs from the conserved cysteine through the conserved F or W. Fields, in order: V gene, clone size, D gene, J gene, CDR3 DNA, CDR3 protein. The D gene is left open where the match is weak. Expanded clones get a size class; other rows say once, few or many, or leave the size out.

V gene: TRBV3-1
clone size: few
D gene: TRBD1
J gene: TRBJ2-5
CDR3 DNA: TGTGCCAGCAGCCAAGCTGAGGGACAGCTTGGCAGGAACTTC
CDR3 protein: CASSQAEGQLGRNF

V gene: TRBV25-1
clone size: NA
D gene: NA
J gene: TRBJ1-2
CDR3 DNA: TGTGCCAGCAGTCCAAGTTGGGAGGCTGGCTACACCTTC
CDR3 protein: CASSPSWEAGYTF

V gene: TRBV30
clone size: few
D gene: NA
J gene: TRBJ2-2
CDR3 DNA: TGTGCCTGGAGTGCAGGGGGACTGACGAACACCGGGGAGCTGTTTTTT
CDR3 protein: CAWSAGGLTNTGELFF

V gene: TRBV20-1
clone size: few
D gene: NA
J gene: TRBJ1-1
CDR3 DNA: TGCAGTGCTAGAGTATACACTGAAGCTTTCTTT
CDR3 protein: CSARVYTEAFF

V gene: TRBV21-1
clone size: NA
D gene: NA
J gene: TRBJ1-1
CDR3 DNA: TGTGCCAGCAGCTTCGACAGGGACACTGAAGCTTTCTTT
CDR3 protein: CASSFDRDTEAFF

V gene: TRBV29-1
clone size: few
D gene: TRBD1
J gene: TRBJ2-5
CDR3 DNA: TGCAGCGGGAAGGGACAGGTCCTAGGAGAGACCCAGTACTTC
CDR3 protein: CSGKGQVLGETQYF

V gene: TRBV6-5
clone size: few
D gene: NA
J gene: TRBJ2-2
CDR3 DNA: TGTGCCAGCAGTTACCGCAGTGACTCCGGGGAGCTGTTTTTT
CDR3 protein: CASSYRSDSGELFF

V gene: TRBV15
clone size: NA
D gene: TRBD2
J gene: TRBJ2-2
CDR3 DNA: TGTGCCACCAGCAGCCTAGCGGGCGCGGCGAACACCGGGGAGCTGTTTTTT
CDR3 protein: CATSSLAGAANTGELFF

V gene: TRBV12-3/TRBV12-4
clone size: NA
D gene: NA
J gene: TRBJ1-5
CDR3 DNA: TGTGCCAGCAGCCGGACAATTCGCAATCAGCCCCAGCATTTT
CDR3 protein: CASSRTIRNQPQHF

V gene: TRBV9
clone size: few
D gene: NA
J gene: TRBJ2-7
CDR3 DNA: TGTGCCAGCAGCGTAGATGGGGGCTCCTACGAGCAGTACTTC
CDR3 protein: CASSVDGGSYEQYF

V gene: TRBV7-9
clone size: NA
D gene: NA
J gene: TRBJ1-1
CDR3 DNA: TGTGCCAGCAGCTTTGAAGGGTTGACTGAAGCTTTCTTT
CDR3 protein: CASSFEGLTEAFF

V gene: TRBV6-1
clone size: few
D gene: NA
J gene: TRBJ1-1
CDR3 DNA: TGTGCCAGCAGGGCCTGGGACTATGAAGCTTTCTTT
CDR3 protein: CASRAWDYEAFF

V gene: TRBV27
clone size: few
D gene: NA
J gene: TRBJ2-1
CDR3 DNA: TGTGCCAGCAGCCCTGACAGGCCATCCTACAATGAGCAGTTCTTC
CDR3 protein: CASSPDRPSYNEQFF

V gene: TRBV12-3/TRBV12-4
clone size: NA
D gene: NA
J gene: TRBJ1-1
CDR3 DNA: TGTGCCAGCAGTTTAGGCCCATCGAACACTGAAGCTTTCTTT
CDR3 protein: CASSLGPSNTEAFF

V gene: TRBV10-3
clone size: few
D gene: NA
J gene: TRBJ1-3
CDR3 DNA: TGTGCCATCAGTGAACTCCAACGTAGCTCTGGAAACACCATATATTTT
CDR3 protein: CAISELQRSSGNTIYF

V gene: TRBV12-3/TRBV12-4
clone size: few
D gene: NA
J gene: TRBJ2-2
CDR3 DNA: TGTGCTCAAGGGGACACCGGGGAGCTGTTTTTT
CDR3 protein: CAQGDTGELFF

V gene: TRBV4-1
clone size: NA
D gene: NA
J gene: TRBJ2-1
CDR3 DNA: TGCGCCAGCAGCCACGATGACTGGTTCAATGAGCAGTTCTTC
CDR3 protein: CASSHDDWFNEQFF

V gene: TRBV28
clone size: few
D gene: NA
J gene: TRBJ2-5
CDR3 DNA: TGTGCCAGCAGTCCCGAAGGGGGGAAAGAGACCCAGTACTTC
CDR3 protein: CASSPEGGKETQYF

V gene: TRBV15
clone size: few
D gene: NA
J gene: TRBJ2-2
CDR3 DNA: TGTGCCACCAGCATCCCGTACGGGGAGCTGCTTTTT
CDR3 protein: CATSIPYGELLF

V gene: TRBV6-6
clone size: few
D gene: TRBD1
J gene: TRBJ2-1
CDR3 DNA: TGTGCCAGCAGTCCCGACAGGGGGAATGAGCAGTTCTTC
CDR3 protein: CASSPDRGNEQFF

V gene: TRBV2
clone size: few
D gene: TRBD1
J gene: TRBJ2-2
CDR3 DNA: TGTGCCAGCAGTGAAAGCTGGACAGGGGAAGGCGGGGAGCTGTTTTTT
CDR3 protein: CASSESWTGEGGELFF

V gene: TRBV28
clone size: few
D gene: NA
J gene: TRBJ2-1
CDR3 DNA: TGTGCCAGCAGTTTATTAGGGCCCGGGAATGAGCAGTTCTTC
CDR3 protein: CASSLLGPGNEQFF

V gene: TRBV11-3
clone size: few
D gene: TRBD2
J gene: TRBJ2-1
CDR3 DNA: TGTGCCAGCAGCTTAAGGACTAGCGGATACAATGAGCAGTTCTTC
CDR3 protein: CASSLRTSGYNEQFF

V gene: TRBV6-5
clone size: few
D gene: NA
J gene: TRBJ2-7
CDR3 DNA: TGTGCCAGCAGTTACGGGCAAACCTACGAGCAGTACTTC
CDR3 protein: CASSYGQTYEQYF

V gene: TRBV3-1
clone size: NA
D gene: NA
J gene: TRBJ2-7
CDR3 DNA: TGTGCCAGCAGCCAAGATGTGGTGGGTAGAAACAGGGAAAGAAACGAGCAGTACTTC
CDR3 protein: CASSQDVVGRNRERNEQYF